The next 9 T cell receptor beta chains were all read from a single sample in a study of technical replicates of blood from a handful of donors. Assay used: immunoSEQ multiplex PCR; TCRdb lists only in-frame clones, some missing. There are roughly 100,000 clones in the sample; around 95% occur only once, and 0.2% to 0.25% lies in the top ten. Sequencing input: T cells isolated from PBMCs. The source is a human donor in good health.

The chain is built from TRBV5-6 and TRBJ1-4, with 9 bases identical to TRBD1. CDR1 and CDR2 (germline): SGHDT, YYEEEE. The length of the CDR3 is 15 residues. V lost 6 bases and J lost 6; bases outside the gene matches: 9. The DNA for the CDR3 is TGTGCCAGCACACGCAACCGGGACAGGGATGAAAAACTGTTTTTT. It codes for CASTRNRDRDEKLFF. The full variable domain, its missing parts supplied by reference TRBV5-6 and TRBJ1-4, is DAGVTQSPTHLIKTRGQQVTLRCSPKSGHDTVSWYQQALGQGPQFIFQYYEEEERQRGNFPDRFSGHQFPNYSSELNVNALLLGDSALYLCASTRNRDRDEKLFFGSGTQLSVL.

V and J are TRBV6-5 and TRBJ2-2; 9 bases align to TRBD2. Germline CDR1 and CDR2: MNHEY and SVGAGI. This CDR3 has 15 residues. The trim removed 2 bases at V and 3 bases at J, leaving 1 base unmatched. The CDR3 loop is CASSYRGRDTGELFF. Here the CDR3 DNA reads TGTGCCAGCAGTTACCGCGGGAGGGACACCGGGGAGCTGTTTTTT.

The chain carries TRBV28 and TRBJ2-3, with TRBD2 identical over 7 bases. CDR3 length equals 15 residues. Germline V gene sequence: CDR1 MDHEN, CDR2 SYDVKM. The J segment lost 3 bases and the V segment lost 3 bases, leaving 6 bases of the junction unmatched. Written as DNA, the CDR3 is TGTGCCAGCAGTTTGGTGGGAGGGAGGACAGATACGCAGTATTTT. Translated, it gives CASSLVGGRTDTQYF.

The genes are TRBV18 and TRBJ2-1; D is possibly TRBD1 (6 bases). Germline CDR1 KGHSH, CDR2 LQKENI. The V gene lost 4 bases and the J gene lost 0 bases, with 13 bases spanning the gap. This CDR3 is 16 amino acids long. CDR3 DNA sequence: TGTGCCAGCTCACTCACCGGACAGAGCTCCTACAATGAGCAGTTCTTC. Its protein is CASSLTGQSSYNEQFF.

CDR3 DNA: TGTGCCAGCAGCCCAGGACAGGGCCAGGGGTACAATGAGCAGTTCTTC. Translation: CASSPGQGQGYNEQFF. V gene TRBV7-9 combines with J gene TRBJ2-1; 8 nucleotides match TRBD1. The CDR3 is 16 residues long. Trimming at V came to 5 bases and at J to 4 bases, leaving 10 bases not matched to a gene. Germline lookup yields CDR1 SEHNR and CDR2 FQNEAQ (reference sequence).

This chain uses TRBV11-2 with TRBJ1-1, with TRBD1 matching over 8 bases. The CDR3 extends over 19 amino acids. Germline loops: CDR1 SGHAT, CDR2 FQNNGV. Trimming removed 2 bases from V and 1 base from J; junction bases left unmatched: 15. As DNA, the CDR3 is TGTGCCAGCAGCTTACCAAAGACAGGGGCCGCAGGGAAGAACACTGAAGCTTTCTTT. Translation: CASSLPKTGAAGKNTEAFF.

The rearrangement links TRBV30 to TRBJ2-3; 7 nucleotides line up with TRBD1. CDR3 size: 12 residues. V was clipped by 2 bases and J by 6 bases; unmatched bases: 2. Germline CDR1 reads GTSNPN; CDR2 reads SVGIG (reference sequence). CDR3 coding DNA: TGTGCCTGGAGTCCGACAGGGGATACGCAGTATTTT. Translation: CAWSPTGDTQYF.

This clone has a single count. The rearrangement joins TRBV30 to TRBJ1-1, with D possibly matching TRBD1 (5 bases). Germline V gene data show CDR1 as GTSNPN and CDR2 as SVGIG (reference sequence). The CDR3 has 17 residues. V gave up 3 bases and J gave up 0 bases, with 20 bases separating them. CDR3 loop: CAWSDDRTLLLNTEAFF. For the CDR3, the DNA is TGTGCCTGGAGCGATGACAGAACCTTGCTATTGAACACTGAAGCTTTCTTT.

The CDR3 DNA follows: TGTGCCAGTAGTATTGGCAGGGGCTATGGCTACACCTTC. It is translated as CASSIGRGYGYTF. The chain carries TRBV19 and TRBJ1-2, with a weak D call TRBD1 (6 bases). The CDR3 contains 13 residues. Germline V gives CDR1 LNHDA, CDR2 SQIVND (reference sequence). V was cut by 3 bases and J by 4 bases, with 9 bases left in between.